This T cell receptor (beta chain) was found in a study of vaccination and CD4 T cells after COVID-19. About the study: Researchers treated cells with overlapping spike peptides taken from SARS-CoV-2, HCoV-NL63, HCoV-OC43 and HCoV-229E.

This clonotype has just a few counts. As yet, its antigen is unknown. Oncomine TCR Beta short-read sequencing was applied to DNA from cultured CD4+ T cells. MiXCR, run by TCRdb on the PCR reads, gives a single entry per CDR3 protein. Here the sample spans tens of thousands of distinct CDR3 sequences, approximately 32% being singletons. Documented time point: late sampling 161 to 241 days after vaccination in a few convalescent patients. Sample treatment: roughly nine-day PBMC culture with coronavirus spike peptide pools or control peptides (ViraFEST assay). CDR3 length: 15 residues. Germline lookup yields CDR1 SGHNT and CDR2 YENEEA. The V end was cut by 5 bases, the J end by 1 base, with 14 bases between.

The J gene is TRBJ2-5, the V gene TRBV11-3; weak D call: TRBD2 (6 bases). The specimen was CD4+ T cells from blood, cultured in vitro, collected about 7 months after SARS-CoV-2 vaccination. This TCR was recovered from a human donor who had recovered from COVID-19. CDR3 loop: CASSLGTALQETQYF. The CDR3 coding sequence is TGTGCCAGCAGCCTAGGGACTGCACTCCAAGAGACCCAGTACTTC.